This T cell receptor beta chain was documented in a study of T cells in Graves' hyperthyroidism and ophthalmopathy. RNA transcripts served as the template for amplifying TCR beta CDR3 regions. First-round RT-PCR of the TCR CDR3 relied on the HTBI primer set. In TCRdb, the multiplex PCR reads were re-called with MiXCR into one record per CDR3 protein. This table has approximately 480,000 distinct CDR3 sequences, less than 25% appearing once. This clonotype came up many times. In germline, CDR1 is MDHEN, CDR2 SYDVKM. This CDR3 region has 13 residues. Trimming took 5 bases from V and 3 from J, leaving 11 bases between them.

This TCR came from a man aged 18-30 years with Graves' hyperthyroidism. The sample consisted of blood. The chain carries TRBV28 and TRBJ2-7; D gene unclear. In nucleotides, the CDR3 is TGTGCCAGCAGTCCACCCGGTCGCTACGAGCAGTACTTC. Translating gives CASSPPGRYEQYF.